Sequencing of this T cell receptor (beta chain) was carried out in a study of cytomegalovirus exposure and HLA in healthy donors. The study's findings and limits: From TCR beta sequences, most subjects' HLA-A and HLA-B alleles were reportedly predicted accurately.

CDR3 size: 14 residues. The V gene lost 5 bases and the J gene lost 9 bases, with 17 bases spanning the gap. CDR1 and CDR2 (germline): MNHEY, SVGAGI. The PCR was carried out with 60 Vbeta primers and 13 Jbeta primers. Sequenced by immunoSEQ multiplex PCR; TCRdb stores in-frame clones only, minus some. The repertoire holds about 250,000 clones, nearly 95% seen once, with about 1.7% in the top ten. A few counts support this clone. No antigen is known for it. The chain recombines TRBV6-5 with TRBJ2-4; D is possibly TRBD1 (6 bases). This receptor was identified in a girl aged 2 to 9 in good health and CMV-seronegative. Sequencing input: PBMCs. CDR3 protein: CASSPQGQDGIQYF. For the CDR3, the DNA is TGTGCCAGCAGTCCACAGGGCCAGGACGGCATTCAGTACTTC.